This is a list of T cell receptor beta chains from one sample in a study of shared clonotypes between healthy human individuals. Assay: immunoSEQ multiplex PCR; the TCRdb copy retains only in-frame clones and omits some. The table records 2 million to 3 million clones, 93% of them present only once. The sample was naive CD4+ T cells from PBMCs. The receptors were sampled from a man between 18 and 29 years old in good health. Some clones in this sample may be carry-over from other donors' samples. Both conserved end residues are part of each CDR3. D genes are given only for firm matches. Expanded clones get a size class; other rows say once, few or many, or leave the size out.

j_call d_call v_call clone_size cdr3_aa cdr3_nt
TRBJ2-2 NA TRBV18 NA CASSPRSGVRTGELFF TGTGCCAGCTCACCACGGTCAGGGGTACGGACCGGGGAGCTGTTTTTT
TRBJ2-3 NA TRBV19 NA CASSIRGTDTQYF TGTGCCAGTAGTATACGGGGCACAGATACGCAGTATTTT
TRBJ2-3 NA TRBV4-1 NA CASSLPQSFTDTQYF TGCGCCAGCAGCCTGCCCCAGTCCTTCACAGATACGCAGTATTTT
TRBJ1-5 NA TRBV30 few CAFSREVGQPQHF TGTGCCTTTTCCCGGGAAGTAGGGCAGCCCCAGCATTTT
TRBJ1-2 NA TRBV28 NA CASSPSVGWGYTF TGTGCCAGCAGCCCCTCAGTGGGTTGGGGCTACACCTTC
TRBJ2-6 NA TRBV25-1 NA CASSAYRAGANVLTF TGTGCCAGCAGTGCGTACAGGGCTGGGGCCAACGTCCTGACTTTC
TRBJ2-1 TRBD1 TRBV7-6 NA CASSRTGYNEQFF TGTGCCAGCAGCAGGACAGGTTACAATGAGCAGTTCTTC
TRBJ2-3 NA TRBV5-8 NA CASSDASTDTQYF TGTGCCAGCAGCGACGCTAGCACAGATACGCAGTATTTT
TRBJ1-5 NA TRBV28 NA CASRGTRGARNQPQHF TGTGCCAGCAGGGGGACTCGGGGGGCGCGGAATCAGCCCCAGCATTTT
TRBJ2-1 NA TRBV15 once CATSRALNEQFF TGTGCCACCAGCAGAGCTTTGAATGAGCAGTTCTTC
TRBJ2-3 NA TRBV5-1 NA CASSVTKSDTQYF TGCGCCAGCAGCGTGACAAAATCAGATACGCAGTATTTT
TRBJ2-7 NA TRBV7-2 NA CASSLGGGTYEQYF TGTGCCAGCAGCTTAGGAGGTGGGACCTACGAGCAGTACTTC
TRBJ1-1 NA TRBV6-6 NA CASSPRTWNTEAFF TGTGCCAGCAGCCCACGTACCTGGAACACTGAAGCTTTCTTT
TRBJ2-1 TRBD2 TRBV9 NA CASSVLAGYNEQFF TGTGCCAGCAGCGTACTAGCGGGCTACAATGAGCAGTTCTTC
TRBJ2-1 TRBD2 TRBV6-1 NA CASTTPGGKEQFF TGTGCCAGCACCACGCCGGGGGGGAAGGAGCAGTTCTTC